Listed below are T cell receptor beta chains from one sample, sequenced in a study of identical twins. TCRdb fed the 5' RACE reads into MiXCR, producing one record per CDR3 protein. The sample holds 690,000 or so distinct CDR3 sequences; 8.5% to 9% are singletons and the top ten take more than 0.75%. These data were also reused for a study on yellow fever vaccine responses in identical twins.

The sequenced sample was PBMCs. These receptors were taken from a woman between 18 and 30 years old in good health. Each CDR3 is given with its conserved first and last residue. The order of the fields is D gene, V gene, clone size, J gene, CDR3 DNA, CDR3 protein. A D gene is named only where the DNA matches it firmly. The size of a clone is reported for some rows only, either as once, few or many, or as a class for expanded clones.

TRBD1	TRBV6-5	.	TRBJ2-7	TGTGCCAGCAGTTACTCACAGGGGAGCTCCTACGAGCAGTACTTC	CASSYSQGSSYEQYF
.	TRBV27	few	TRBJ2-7	TGTGCCAGCAGTTTATTACCCCTGACTAGTCCCTACGAGCAGTACTTC	CASSLLPLTSPYEQYF
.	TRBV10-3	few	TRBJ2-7	TGTGCCATCAGAACCCAGGACGTCTACGAGCAGTACTTC	CAIRTQDVYEQYF
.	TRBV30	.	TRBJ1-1	TGTGCCTCGCAATCAGGCAGGGCCACTGAAGCTTTCTTT	CASQSGRATEAFF
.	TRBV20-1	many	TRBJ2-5	TGCAGTGCTAGACCGAAACAAGAGACCCAGTACTTC	CSARPKQETQYF
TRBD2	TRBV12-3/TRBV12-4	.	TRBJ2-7	TGTGCCAGCAGTTCCTTAAGCGGGGGGGCTTACGAGCAGTACTTC	CASSSLSGGAYEQYF
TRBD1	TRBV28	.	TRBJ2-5	TGTGCCAGTCAGGGGGCGCAGGTCTTCGGGACCCAGTACTTC	CASQGAQVFGTQYF
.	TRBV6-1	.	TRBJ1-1	TGTGCCAGCAGTGAATTGCCAGGCCGACGGACTGAAGCTTTCTTT	CASSELPGRRTEAFF
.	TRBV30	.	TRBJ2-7	TGTGCCTGGAGTGGGACAGTCTCCTACGAGCAGTACTTC	CAWSGTVSYEQYF
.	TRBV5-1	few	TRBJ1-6	TGCGCCAGCAGCTTGGAAGTACTTTATTCACCCCCCCACTTT	CASSLEVLYSPPHF
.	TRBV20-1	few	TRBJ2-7	TGCAGTGCTAGAGGTGCCACGGCCTACGAGCAGTACTTC	CSARGATAYEQYF
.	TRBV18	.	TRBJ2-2	TGTGCCAGCTCACCGGTTGGCAGCCAATTCACCGGGGAGCTGTTTTTT	CASSPVGSQFTGELFF
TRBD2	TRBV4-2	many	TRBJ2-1	TGTGCCAGCAGCCAATTCTCCGGGACTAGCTCCTACAATGAGCAGTTCTTC	CASSQFSGTSSYNEQFF
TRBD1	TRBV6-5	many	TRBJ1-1	TGTGCCAGCAGTTTCACAGGGGTCGTCACTGAAGCTTTCTTT	CASSFTGVVTEAFF
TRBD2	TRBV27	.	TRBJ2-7	TGTGCCAGCAGTCCTCAAGCGGGAGGGCCCTCCTACGAGCAGTACTTC	CASSPQAGGPSYEQYF
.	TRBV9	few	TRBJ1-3	TGTGCCAGCAGCGTATTTGACAAGAGCTCTGGAAACACCATATATTTT	CASSVFDKSSGNTIYF
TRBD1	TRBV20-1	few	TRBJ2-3	TGCAGTGCTAGGCCAGGGGGTTCCACAGATACGCAGTATTTT	CSARPGGSTDTQYF
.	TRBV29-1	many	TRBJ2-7	TGCAGCGTAGAATACGGGGACGAGCAGTACTTC	CSVEYGDEQYF
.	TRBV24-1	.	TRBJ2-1	TGTGCCACCAGTCCCGGGACCGGGATTAGGTTGGATGAGCAGTTCTTC	CATSPGTGIRLDEQFF
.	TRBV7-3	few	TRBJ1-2	TGTGCCAGCAGCTTACAGGGGAGGAACTATGGCTACACCTTC	CASSLQGRNYGYTF
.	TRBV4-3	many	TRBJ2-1	TGCGCCAGCAGCCAAGATCTTGCGGACTACAATGAGCAGTTCTTC	CASSQDLADYNEQFF
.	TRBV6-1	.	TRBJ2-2	TGTGCCAGCACCCTGCGAGGACTATATTCAGGCACCGGGGAGCTGTTTTTT	CASTLRGLYSGTGELFF
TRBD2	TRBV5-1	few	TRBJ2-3	TGCGCCAGCAGCCTAGCGGGGTCCCACACAGATACGCAGTATTTT	CASSLAGSHTDTQYF
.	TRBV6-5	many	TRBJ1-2	TGTGCCAGCAGTTACTCGACAGGATATGGCTACACCTTC	CASSYSTGYGYTF
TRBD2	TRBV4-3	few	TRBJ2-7	TGCGCCAGCAGCCAAATTCTAGCGGGAGGGAGCTCCTACGAGCAGTACTTC	CASSQILAGGSSYEQYF
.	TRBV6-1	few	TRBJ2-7	TGTGCCAGCACTGAACTCCGGGGGTCAGGTCTCTACGAGCAGTACTTC	CASTELRGSGLYEQYF
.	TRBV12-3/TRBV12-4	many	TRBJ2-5	TGTGCCAGCAGCCCCCTAGGGTCGGCAGAGACCCAGTACTTC	CASSPLGSAETQYF
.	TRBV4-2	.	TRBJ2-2	TGTGCCAGCAGCCAGCGGCGGGGGGAGCTGTTTTTT	CASSQRRGELFF
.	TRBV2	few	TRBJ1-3	TGTGCCAGCAGGCGACAGGTTGGAAACACCATATATTTT	CASRRQVGNTIYF
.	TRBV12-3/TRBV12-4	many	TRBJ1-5	TGTGCCAGCAGTTTGGGCAAGGGGCGGGACAATCAGCCCCAGCATTTT	CASSLGKGRDNQPQHF
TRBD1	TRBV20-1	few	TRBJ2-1	TGCAGTGCCCAGGGGGCAGACTACAATGAGCAGTTCTTC	CSAQGADYNEQFF
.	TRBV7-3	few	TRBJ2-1	TGTGCCAGCAGCTTATATGGGCGGGGTGACAACAATGAGCAGTTCTTC	CASSLYGRGDNNEQFF
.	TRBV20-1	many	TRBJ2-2	TGCAGTGCTATGCCAGCGAACACCGGGGAGCTGTTTTTT	CSAMPANTGELFF
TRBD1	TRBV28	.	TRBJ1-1	TGTGCCAGCACGATACAGGGGAGGTACGCTGAAGCTTTCTTT	CASTIQGRYAEAFF
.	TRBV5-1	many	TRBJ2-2	TGCGCCAGCAGCTTCGCAGGACGGATGAACACCGGGGAGCTGTTTTTT	CASSFAGRMNTGELFF
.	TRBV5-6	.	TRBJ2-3	TGTGCCAGCAGCTTAATAGGATGGAGGACCCCCACAGATACGCAGTATTTT	CASSLIGWRTPTDTQYF
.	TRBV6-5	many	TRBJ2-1	TGTGCCAGCAGTTACTCCTGGGACTCAGGTTCTTTCCAGTTCTTC	CASSYSWDSGSFQFF
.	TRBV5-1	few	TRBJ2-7	TGCGCCAGCAGCGAGGTTCCCTACGAGCAGTACTTC	CASSEVPYEQYF
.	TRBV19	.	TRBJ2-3	TGTGCCAGTAGTATTGACACCGTTCGGCAGTATTTT	CASSIDTVRQYF
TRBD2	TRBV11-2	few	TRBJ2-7	TGTGCCAGCAGCTTATATCTAGCGGGGTCCTACGAGCAGTACTTC	CASSLYLAGSYEQYF
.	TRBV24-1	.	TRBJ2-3	TGTGCCACCAGTGATGGGACCCGGAGCACAGATACGCAGTATTTT	CATSDGTRSTDTQYF
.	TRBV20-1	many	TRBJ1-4	TGCAGTTACACGGTCGATGGTGAAAAACTGTTTTTT	CSYTVDGEKLFF
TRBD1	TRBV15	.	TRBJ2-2	TGTGCCACCAGCAATATACCTGGTGGCAGGGGGCCCGGGGAGCTGTTTTTT	CATSNIPGGRGPGELFF
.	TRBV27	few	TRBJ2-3	TGTGCCAGCAGTTTCCGGGAGCGGGCCGGCGGAGATACGCAGTATTTT	CASSFRERAGGDTQYF
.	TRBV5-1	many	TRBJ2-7	TGCGCCAGCAGCCTGCTGGATAGCACCTCCTACGAGCAGTACTTC	CASSLLDSTSYEQYF
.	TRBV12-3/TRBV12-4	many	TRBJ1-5	TGTGCCAGCAGTTTAGCGGGGGGTCAGAATCAGCCCCAGCATTTT	CASSLAGGQNQPQHF
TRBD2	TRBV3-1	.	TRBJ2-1	TGTGCCAGCAGCCAAGACTCATCAGCGGGGGGGCTCCCCGTCCATGAGCAGTTCTTC	CASSQDSSAGGLPVHEQFF
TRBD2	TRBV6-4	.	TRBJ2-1	TGTGCCAGCAGTGACTCAGCGGGGGGGCGGTACAATGAGCAGTTCTTC	CASSDSAGGRYNEQFF
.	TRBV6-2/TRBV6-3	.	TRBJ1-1	TGTGCCAGCAGTTCCCCGACGCGGGGAAACACTGAAGCTTTCTTT	CASSSPTRGNTEAFF
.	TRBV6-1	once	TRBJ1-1	TGTGCCAGCAGTCGTGATACTCAGTACACTGAAGCTTTCTTT	CASSRDTQYTEAFF
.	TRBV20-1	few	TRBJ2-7	TGCAGTGCCACGCCCCACCTTCGGACTTCTCGAATCTACGAGCAGTACTTC	CSATPHLRTSRIYEQYF
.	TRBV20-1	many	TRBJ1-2	TGCAGTGCTCTCCCGGCGGGCCTAACCTGGGGATTCTATGGCTACACCTTC	CSALPAGLTWGFYGYTF
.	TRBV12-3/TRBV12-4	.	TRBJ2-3	TGTGCCAGCAGTACTGTCCTGCCCCCTAGCACAGATACGCAGTATTTT	CASSTVLPPSTDTQYF
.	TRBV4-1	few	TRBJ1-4	TGCGCCAGCAGCCAAGATGGGCGGGACCGTGAAAAACTGTTTTTT	CASSQDGRDREKLFF
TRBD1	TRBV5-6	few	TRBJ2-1	TGTGCCAGCAGCCTCCGGGACAGCCCCTACAATGAGCAGTTCTTC	CASSLRDSPYNEQFF
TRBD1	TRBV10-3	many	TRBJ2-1	TGTGCCATCAGGAACAGCCAGGGGGCAACCTACAATGAGCAGTTCTTC	CAIRNSQGATYNEQFF
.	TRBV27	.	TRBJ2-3	TGTGCCAGCAGTTTATCGATTAACGGGAGCCCAGATACGCAGTATTTT	CASSLSINGSPDTQYF